This T cell receptor (beta chain) was identified in a study of T cell repertoires in cytomegalovirus infection. In regard to this clonotype: Its specificity is not known.

TCRdb re-analysed the reads in MiXCR, keeping a single row per CDR3 protein. The repertoire holds 400,000 or so distinct CDR3 sequences, with roughly 30% as singletons. Notes on the study in general: There were HLA-C-restricted CMV-specific TCR beta clonotypes dominating the ex vivo response.

Sequencing input: PBMCs. This TCR derives from a human donor in good health (CMV status not recorded). Some clones in this sample may be carry-over from other donors' samples.

In DNA form, the CDR3 reads TGTGCCAGCAGTTACGTGCCCCCGGGACAGGGTATGGCCGAGCAGTACTTC. The encoded protein is CASSYVPPGQGMAEQYF. V and J are TRBV6-8 and TRBJ2-7; 9 bases align to TRBD1. This CDR3 has 17 amino acids. Trimming took 2 bases from V and 6 from J; bases not matched to a gene: 14. The germline CDR1 and CDR2 sequences are MNHGY and SAAAGT.